This T cell receptor beta chain emerged from a study of blood T cell repertoires in COVID-19. Study-wide background: Whether acute or convalescent, the COVID-19 samples came from the United States, Italy and Spain.

In the source study's methods: From reference gene primer amplification, estimates of nucleated cell counts were derived. Data came from immunoSEQ multiplex PCR; TCRdb stores just in-frame clones and leaves some out. V and J calls and clone size are as listed in that table; D and trimming were resolved from the DNA. The repertoire holds under 250,000 clones, more than 75% seen once, with roughly 5.5% in the top ten. With V trimmed by 3 bases and J by 10 bases, 8 bases remained unmatched. CDR3 length: 13 amino acids. CDR1 is ENHRY, CDR2 SYGVKD, per germline. Specimen: peripheral blood. The chain joins TRBV10-3 to TRBJ1-1, with TRBD1 identical over 7 bases. The TCR was taken from a woman aged 65 to 85 with COVID-19, enrolled during active disease. Here the CDR3 DNA reads TGTGCCATCAGTGAAGGTCAGGGGGGTGCAGCTTTCTTT. This translates into CAISEGQGGAAFF.